Ten or more counts support the clone carrying this T cell receptor beta chain. Antigen specificity is unknown. This CDR3 region has 12 residues. The V end was cut by 5 bases, the J end by 9 bases, with 14 bases between. Germline V gene lookup returns CDR1 DFQATT and CDR2 SNEGSKA (reference sequence). The data stem from a study of CD8 T cells in ankylosing spondylitis. Study-level results: Peripheral blood held disease-linked clones only at relatively low frequency, and these were CD8+. A number of the motif variants had already been described in reactive arthritis synovial fluid and blood.

Molecular-barcoded quantitative 5'-RACE produced these TCR beta libraries. TCRdb re-called the 5' RACE reads with MiXCR, one entry per CDR3 protein. The sample holds about 210,000 distinct CDR3 sequences, over 7% seen once. The chain joins TRBV20-1 to TRBJ2-1, with D possibly being TRBD2 (5 bases). This receptor was obtained from a female donor with ankylosing spondylitis or in good health (not recorded which). Sequencing used blood, either unsorted or a sorted T cell fraction (not recorded which). The DNA for the CDR3 is TGCAGTGCTCCACTAGGAGCATCTGAGCAGTTCTTC. Amino acid sequence: CSAPLGASEQFF.